This TCR beta chain was obtained from a study of T cells after yellow fever vaccination. Study information: Researchers used SMART-Seq v4 Ultra Low Input to prepare fractions that had low cell numbers.

Germline V gene data show CDR1 as MNHEY and CDR2 as SVGEGT. V dropped 4 bases and J dropped 9 bases, with 15 bases sitting between them. The CDR3 length is 13 residues. On this clonotype itself: The target antigen is unknown.

The 5'RACE template-switching step produced TCR cDNA and added a universal primer site and UMIs. TCRdb re-analysed the 5' RACE reads in MiXCR, keeping a single row per CDR3 protein. The table lists roughly 520,000 distinct CDR3 sequences, around a fifth of them singletons, with about 17% in the top ten. Study findings and constraints: After the booster, over 95% of CD4 and approximately 90% of CD8 primary-response clones were re-detected. The appearance of a small share of clonotypes in both CD4 and CD8 compartments was observed.

This clonotype was obtained from a young man who received the YFV17D yellow fever vaccine. The chain combines TRBV6-2 or TRBV6-3 with TRBJ1-1; TRBD1 is a possible D gene (6 bases). Material: PBMCs, obtained approximately 22 days after the first yellow fever vaccination. The CDR3 sequence: CASSSDRGLKAFF. CDR3 nucleotides: TGTGCCAGCAGTTCGGACAGAGGTTTAAAAGCTTTCTTT.